This TCR beta chain was recovered during a study of cytomegalovirus exposure and HLA in healthy donors. At the level of the study: HLA-typed donors were the source of tens of millions of unique TCRs, which an early data release held. Study-level results: Most TCR sequences were seen very rarely across donors, but some public TCRs occurred in many.

The CDR3 runs 14 residues. CDR1 SGHNT and CDR2 YYREEE come from the germline V gene (reference sequence). Trimming took 4 bases from V and 3 from J; bases not matched to a gene: 3. The PCR used 60 Vbeta and 13 Jbeta primers. Generated by immunoSEQ multiplex PCR, the TCRdb table keeps only in-frame clones and is missing some. This table has around 180,000 clones, around 75% appearing once. Note on this clone: What it binds is not known. The sample has other DNA sequences that encode this CDR3 too.

The rearrangement joins TRBV5-4 to TRBJ2-7; 11 bases are shared with TRBD1. This clonotype originated in a woman aged 50 to 65 in good health and CMV-seronegative. The sample was PBMCs. The CDR3 loop is CASSPGTGGYEQYF. CDR3 coding DNA: TGTGCCAGCAGCCCCGGGACAGGGGGCTACGAGCAGTACTTC.